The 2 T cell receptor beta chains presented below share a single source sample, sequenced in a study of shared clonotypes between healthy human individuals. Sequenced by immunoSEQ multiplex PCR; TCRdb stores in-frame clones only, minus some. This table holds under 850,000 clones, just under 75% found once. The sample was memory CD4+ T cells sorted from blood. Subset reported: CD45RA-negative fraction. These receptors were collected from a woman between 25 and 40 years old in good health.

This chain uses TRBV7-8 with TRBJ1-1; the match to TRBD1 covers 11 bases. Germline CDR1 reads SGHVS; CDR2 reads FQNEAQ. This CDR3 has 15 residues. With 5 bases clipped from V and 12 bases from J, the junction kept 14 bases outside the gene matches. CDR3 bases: TGTGCCAGCAGCATTGCAAACAAGGGACAGGGGGAAACTTTCTTT. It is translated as CASSIANKGQGETFF. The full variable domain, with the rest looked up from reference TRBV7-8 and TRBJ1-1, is GAGVSQSPRYKVAKRGQDVALRCDPISGHVSLFWYQQALGQGPEFLTYFQNEAQLDKSGLPSDRFFAERPEGSVSTLKIQRTQQEDSAVYLCASSIANKGQGETFFGQGTRLTVV.

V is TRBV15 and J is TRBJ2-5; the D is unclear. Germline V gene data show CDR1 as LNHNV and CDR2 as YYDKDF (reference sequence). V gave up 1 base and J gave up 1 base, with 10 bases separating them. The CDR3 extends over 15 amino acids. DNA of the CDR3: TGTGCCACCAGCAGAGTCCCGCAGCTCCAAGAGACCCAGTACTTC. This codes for CATSRVPQLQETQYF.